The 20 T cell receptor beta chains listed next were all sequenced from one sample in a study of blood T cell repertoires in COVID-19. The repertoire was sequenced with immunoSEQ multiplex PCR; TCRdb's copy has only in-frame clones and lacks some. The sample consists of 100,000 to 120,000 clones, around nine tenths of them appearing once. Sequencing used peripheral blood. The source of these receptors is a human donor in a cohort sampled during active COVID-19.

V is TRBV5-8 and J is TRBJ1-5; no reliable D call. The V end lost 4 bases, the J end lost 6 bases, and 11 bases lay between the germline ends. The CDR3 is 13 amino acids. Germline lookup yields CDR1 SGHTS and CDR2 YDEGEE. CDR3 protein: CASSPRAGQPQHF. Here the CDR3 DNA reads TGTGCCAGCAGCCCCCGGGCGGGTCAGCCCCAGCATTTT. The whole variable domain, filled in from reference TRBV5-8 and TRBJ1-5, reads EAGVTQSPTHLIKTRGQQATLRCSPISGHTSVYWYQQALGLGLQFLLWYDEGEERNRGNFPPRFSGRQFPNYSSELNVNALELEDSALYLCASSPRAGQPQHFGDGTRLSIL.

This clone has only one observation. The chain recombines TRBV9 with TRBJ2-1, with TRBD2 matching 13 bases. Germline V gene data show CDR1 as SGDLS and CDR2 as YYNGEE. Germline trimming cut 3 bases from V and 3 bases from J; bases unmatched to any gene: 6. This CDR3 has 17 amino acids. The CDR3 protein is CASSERTSGGVYNEQFF. In DNA form, the CDR3 reads TGTGCCAGCAGCGAGAGGACTAGCGGGGGTGTCTACAATGAGCAGTTCTTC.

V is TRBV4-3 and J is TRBJ2-1, with D perhaps TRBD2 (5 bases). The CDR3 length is 16 residues. Germline V gene data show CDR1 as LGHNA and CDR2 as YSLEER. The V and J ends lost 0 bases and 2 bases respectively, with 11 bases between them. CDR3 sequence reads: CASSQDRAGTYNEQFF. CDR3 in DNA: TGCGCCAGCAGCCAAGATCGGGCCGGGACCTACAATGAGCAGTTCTTC.

The chain is built from TRBV30 and TRBJ1-1; D might be TRBD1 (5 bases). V dropped 0 bases and J dropped 10 bases, with 12 bases sitting between them. Germline-derived CDR1 and CDR2 are GTSNPN and SVGIG (reference sequence). The CDR3 runs 12 residues. The CDR3 nucleotides read TGTGCCTGGAGTGTAAACCAGGGTGTAGCTTTCTTT. Its translation is CAWSVNQGVAFF.

The CDR3 region is CASRASVGETQYF. CDR3 sequence (DNA): TGTGCCAGCAGGGCTAGCGTAGGTGAGACCCAGTACTTC. The chain has TRBV12-3 or TRBV12-4 and TRBJ2-5; TRBD2 might be the D (6 bases). Trimming removed 6 bases at V and 5 bases at J, with 13 bases between. CDR3 length equals 13 residues.

This chain links TRBV11-2 with TRBJ2-1, with 9 bases fitting TRBD2. Germline V gene sequence: CDR1 SGHAT, CDR2 FQNNGV. V trimming: 4 bases; J trimming: 10 bases; junction bases outside the gene matches: 5. The CDR3 loop spans 13 amino acids. The CDR3 reads CASSYRREGEQFF. CDR3 bases: TGTGCCAGCAGCTATCGGCGGGAGGGCGAGCAGTTCTTC.

The chain recombines TRBV4-2 with TRBJ1-5; 7 bases are a match to TRBD1. Trimming cost V 4 bases and J 0 bases; bases outside gene matches: 0. Germline lookup yields CDR1 LGHNA and CDR2 YNFKEQ. The CDR3 spans 14 residues. This chain's CDR3 is CASSRQGSNQPQHF. In DNA, the CDR3 is TGTGCCAGCAGCCGACAGGGTAGCAATCAGCCCCAGCATTTT.

This chain joins TRBV15 and TRBJ2-1; TRBD2 might be the D (5 bases). Germline values: CDR1 LNHNV, CDR2 YYDKDF (reference sequence). The CDR3 totals 12 residues. V lost 0 bases and J lost 10, with 7 bases in between. The CDR3 DNA reads as TGTGCCACCAGCAGAGACGCGGGCGAGCAGTTCTTC. Translation: CATSRDAGEQFF.

This chain uses TRBV18 with TRBJ2-5, with 8 bases aligning to TRBD2. In germline, CDR1 is KGHSH, CDR2 LQKENI. Losses at the gene ends were 3 bases for V and 1 base for J; bases not matched to a gene: 1. The length of the CDR3 is 14 residues. Written as DNA, the CDR3 is TGTGCCAGCTCACCCGGGAGGGGCCAAGAGACCCAGTACTTC. It yields the protein CASSPGRGQETQYF.

The chain joins TRBV6-5 to TRBJ2-1; 7 bases match TRBD1. Germline V gene sequence: CDR1 MNHEY, CDR2 SVGAGI. V lost 4 bases, J lost 8 bases, and 11 bases stayed unmatched. The CDR3 length is 15 residues. CDR3 sequence reads: CASSSEGGRGHEQFF. DNA of the CDR3: TGTGCCAGCAGTTCTGAAGGGGGCCGGGGCCATGAGCAGTTCTTC.

The rearrangement links TRBV11-2 to TRBJ2-2, with D unclear. CDR1 is SGHAT, CDR2 FQNNGV, per germline. The CDR3 runs to 16 residues. Trimming shortened V by 0 bases and J by 9 bases, and 17 bases separated the two germline ends. CDR3 residues: CASSLDPSRYARELFF. The CDR3 nucleotides are TGTGCCAGCAGCTTAGATCCTAGTCGATACGCCCGGGAGCTGTTTTTT.

V is TRBV3-1 (or the pseudogene TRBV3-2) and J is TRBJ1-3; TRBD1 agrees at 12 bases. The V segment lost 1 base and the J segment 11 bases; nucleotides outside the gene matches: 6. The CDR3 covers 15 residues. CDR1 is LGHDT, CDR2 YNNKEL, per germline (reference sequence). The CDR3 region has the DNA TGTGCCAGCAGCCAAGGGGGGACAGGGGGCGCAGCCATATATTTT. Translation gives CASSQGGTGGAAIYF.

V is TRBV24-1 and J is TRBJ2-2, with 7 positions matching TRBD2. CDR1 is KGHDR and CDR2 is SFDVKD in the germline V gene. V trimming: 1 base; J trimming: 9 bases; junction bases outside the gene matches: 10. This CDR3 region has 16 residues. As DNA, the CDR3 is TGTGCCACCAGTGATTTTGGGGGAGGGCCTCGCCGGGAGCTGTTTTTT. Translation gives CATSDFGGGPRRELFF.

J is TRBJ2-1 and V is TRBV29-1, with a tentative D call TRBD2 (6 bases). The CDR3 totals 12 residues. The V end lost 7 bases, the J end lost 0 bases, and 7 bases lay between the germline ends. CDR1 and CDR2 (germline): SQVTM, ANQGSEA. In DNA, the CDR3 is TGCAGCGCGGACTACTCCTACAATGAGCAGTTCTTC. This encodes CSADYSYNEQFF.

The chain uses TRBV5-8 and TRBJ2-7; 7 positions agree with TRBD2. Looked up from germline, CDR1 is SGHTS and CDR2 is YDEGEE. This CDR3 spans 16 amino acids. Germline trimming cut 4 bases from V and 0 bases from J; bases unmatched to any gene: 10. CDR3 residues: CASSPPPREVSYEQYF. CDR3 DNA sequence: TGTGCCAGCAGCCCCCCTCCTCGGGAGGTCTCCTACGAGCAGTACTTC. Using reference TRBV5-8 and TRBJ2-7 for the parts outside the CDR3, the full variable domain is EAGVTQSPTHLIKTRGQQATLRCSPISGHTSVYWYQQALGLGLQFLLWYDEGEERNRGNFPPRFSGRQFPNYSSELNVNALELEDSALYLCASSPPPREVSYEQYFGPGTRLTVT.

The chain links TRBV6-5 to TRBJ1-3; 9 bases match TRBD1. Germline CDR1 is MNHEY and CDR2 is SVGAGI. The CDR3 contains 14 residues. V dropped 8 bases and J dropped 2; count of bases not matched to a gene: 4. The CDR3 sequence: CASADRGTGNTIYF. CDR3 nucleotides: TGTGCCAGCGCCGACAGGGGGACTGGAAACACCATATATTTT.

This sequence joins TRBV19 and TRBJ2-7; perhaps TRBD2 as D (6 bases). Trimming pared 3 bases from V and 3 bases from J, leaving 9 bases between. Per germline, CDR1 LNHDA and CDR2 SQIVND (reference sequence). This CDR3 has 13 amino acids. The CDR3 here is CASSISSDYEQYF. The CDR3 coding sequence is TGTGCCAGTAGTATCTCTAGCGACTACGAGCAGTACTTC.

DNA of the CDR3: TGCGCCAGCAGCGCCAGGGGACTAGCGGGAATCTATGAGCAGTTCTTC. As protein: CASSARGLAGIYEQFF. The V and J genes are TRBV5-1 and TRBJ2-1; 13 nucleotides line up with TRBD2. V lost 4 bases and J lost 8; bases outside the gene matches: 9. Germline assignment: CDR1 SGHRS and CDR2 YFSETQ. This CDR3 comprises 16 residues.

The V and J genes are TRBV2 and TRBJ2-2, with 7 bases lining up with TRBD1. Germline loops: CDR1 SNHLY, CDR2 FYNNEI. The CDR3 covers 15 residues. With 6 bases clipped from V and 5 bases from J, the junction kept 9 bases outside the gene matches. Here the CDR3 reads CASRNDRVGTGELFF. CDR3 in DNA: TGTGCCAGCAGGAACGACAGGGTAGGGACCGGGGAGCTGTTTTTT.

This chain joins TRBV6-5 and TRBJ1-1; 9 nucleotides agree with TRBD1. The CDR3 consists of 15 residues. Germline trimming cut 6 bases from V and 5 bases from J; bases unmatched to any gene: 10. CDR1 is MNHEY and CDR2 is SVGAGI in the germline V gene. DNA for the CDR3: TGTGCCAGCAGCTCCACAGGGGGCATTAGTACTGAAGCTTTCTTT. Encoded protein: CASSSTGGISTEAFF.